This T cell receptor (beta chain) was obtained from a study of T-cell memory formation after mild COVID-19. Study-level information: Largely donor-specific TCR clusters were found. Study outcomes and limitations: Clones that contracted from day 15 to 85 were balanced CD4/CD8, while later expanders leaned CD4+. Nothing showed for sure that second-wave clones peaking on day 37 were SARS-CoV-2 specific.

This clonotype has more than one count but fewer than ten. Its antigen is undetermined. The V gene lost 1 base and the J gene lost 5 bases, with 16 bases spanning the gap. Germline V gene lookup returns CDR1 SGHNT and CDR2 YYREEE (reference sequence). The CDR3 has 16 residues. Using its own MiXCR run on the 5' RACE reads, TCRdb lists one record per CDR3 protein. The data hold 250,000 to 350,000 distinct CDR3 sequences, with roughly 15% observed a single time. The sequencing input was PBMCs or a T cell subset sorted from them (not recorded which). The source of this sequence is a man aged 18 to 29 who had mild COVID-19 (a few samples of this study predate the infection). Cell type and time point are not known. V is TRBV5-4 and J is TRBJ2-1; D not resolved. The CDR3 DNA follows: TGTGCCAGCAGCTTGTTGTTTGAATGGGAAGACAATGAGCAGTTCTTC. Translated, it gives CASSLLFEWEDNEQFF.